A selection of T cell receptor beta chains follows, all from one sample in a study of CD8 T cells in ankylosing spondylitis. TCRdb used MiXCR to reprocess the 5' RACE reads, holding one entry per CDR3 protein. This table has 700,000 to 850,000 distinct CDR3 sequences, approximately 10% appearing once. Input material: blood, either unsorted or a sorted T cell fraction (not recorded which). These receptor sequences come from a male donor with ankylosing spondylitis. Each CDR3 is given with its conserved first and last residue. Fields, in order: J gene, V gene, clone size, D gene, CDR3 length, CDR3 DNA, CDR3 protein. A D gene is named only where the DNA matches it firmly. Expanded clones get a size class; other rows say once, few or many, or leave the size out.

>TRBJ2-5|TRBV20-1|few|NA|13
TGCAGTGCTAGATTGCCGGGACGGGAGACCCAGTACTTC
CSARLPGRETQYF
>TRBJ1-6|TRBV20-1|few|NA|14
TGCAGTGCTAGGAGGATGCTGAGGAATTCACCCCTCCACTTT
CSARRMLRNSPLHF
>TRBJ2-3|TRBV5-1|few|TRBD2|15
TGCGCCAGCAGTACTAGCGGGAGTCTAACAGATACGCAGTATTTT
CASSTSGSLTDTQYF
>TRBJ1-1|TRBV19|few|TRBD1|16
TGTGCCAGTAGTCTTTTAGGACAGGCACGCGTCACTGAAGCTTTCTTT
CASSLLGQARVTEAFF
>TRBJ2-7|TRBV4-2|few|NA|14
TGTGCCAGCAGCCAAGTTCAGTCGGCCTACGAGCAGTACTTC
CASSQVQSAYEQYF
>TRBJ2-7|TRBV15|few|TRBD2|16
TGTGCCACCAGCGGTTCCGGGACTAGCGGGATCCGCGAGCAGTACTTC
CATSGSGTSGIREQYF
>TRBJ2-3|TRBV20-1|few|NA|13
TGCAGTGCTAGAGAGGGCAGGAGGGATACGCAGTATTTT
CSAREGRRDTQYF
>TRBJ2-7|TRBV10-1|NA|NA|12
TGCGCCAGCAGTGCCCCGGCCGGCGAGCAGTACTTC
CASSAPAGEQYF
>TRBJ2-7|TRBV20-1|many|NA|12
TGCAGTGCGGAGGGTACGGGCTACGAGCAGTACTTC
CSAEGTGYEQYF
>TRBJ2-7|TRBV27|NA|NA|14
TGTGCCAGCAGTCCTGGACTTACAGTAACGGAACAGTACTTC
CASSPGLTVTEQYF
>TRBJ1-4|TRBV5-1|NA|NA|16
TGCGCCAGCAGCTTGGGGCCGGAAGGGGCCCCAGAAAAACTGTTTTTT
CASSLGPEGAPEKLFF
>TRBJ2-3|TRBV6-2/TRBV6-3|NA|NA|15
TGTGCCAGCAGTCCAACTTGGGGCAGCACAGATACGCAGTATTTT
CASSPTWGSTDTQYF